The source of this T cell receptor beta chain is a study of T cells after yellow fever vaccination. For this clonotype: Its antigen is as yet unknown.

The CDR3 loop spans 17 amino acids. CDR1 KGHSH and CDR2 LQKENI come from the germline V gene. V was clipped by 2 bases and J by 3 bases, with 14 bases between them. TCRdb re-called the 5' RACE reads with MiXCR, one entry per CDR3 protein. The sample lists about 550,000 distinct CDR3 sequences, under 25% occurring once. The study's findings and limits: Clones that expanded after primary vaccination mostly reappeared after the booster (roughly 96% CD4, about 91% CD8). High-abundance clonotypes from the bulk population could contaminate FACS-sorted repertoires.

Source: PBMCs, taken 15 days after the yellow fever booster vaccination. The rearrangement uses TRBV18 and TRBJ2-6; D perhaps matches TRBD2 (5 bases). This TCR derives from a man aged 25 to 40 who received the YFV17D yellow fever vaccine. CDR3 nucleotides: TGTGCCAGCTCACCAACCGGGAAGCTGGGTGGGGCCAACGTCCTGACTTTC. Protein: CASSPTGKLGGANVLTF.